These 18 T cell receptor beta chains were all obtained from the same sample, sequenced in a study of T cells in women clearing cervical HPV infection. Using immunoSEQ multiplex PCR, the repertoire was profiled, and TCRdb retains in-frame clones only, with some absent. The sample has about 30,000 clones. The sequenced sample consisted of blood buffy coat. These receptor sequences come from a woman aged 18 to 75 with a cervical HPV16 infection that either progressed to CIN3+ or cleared (not recorded which).

As regards this clone: The read is 3 residues too short to cover the CDR3 end, so that end is filled in from the germline J gene. The V and J genes are TRBV4-2 and TRBJ2-6, with D unclear. CDR1 is LGHNA and CDR2 is YNFKEQ in the germline V gene. V was trimmed by 0 bases and J by 0 bases, leaving 3 bases between them. The CDR3 is made up of 15 amino acids. CDR3 DNA, as far as it was read: TGTGCCAGCAGCCAAGACAACTCTGGGGCCAACGTC. It encodes CASSQDNSGANV. The whole CDR3 region reads CASSQDNSGANVLTF.

A note on this clone: With the read ending 3 residues before the CDR3 end, the germline J gene is used to fill in that end. J is TRBJ2-7 and V is TRBV27; 7 bases line up with TRBD2. Germline V gives CDR1 MNHEY, CDR2 SMNVEV (reference sequence). V was clipped by 0 bases and J by 3 bases; unmatched bases: 14. The CDR3 totals 18 residues. The DNA read from the CDR3 is TGTGCCAGCAGTTTATCGGGAGGGTTGCAGGGTAGTTTCTACGAG. It translates to CASSLSGGLQGSFYE. The full CDR3 protein is CASSLSGGLQGSFYEQYF.

Comments on this clone: Sequencing ends 3 residues short of the CDR3 end; the germline J gene provides the rest. The J gene is TRBJ2-7, the V gene TRBV28, with D maybe TRBD1 (6 bases). Trimming left V 5 bases short and J 3 bases short, with 8 bases between. This CDR3 contains 12 residues. The germline V gene encodes CDR1 MDHEN and CDR2 SYDVKM. The CDR3 loop reads CASSRGGYEQYF. CDR3 bases read: TGTGCCAGCAGTCGAGGGGGCTACGAG. The whole variable domain, remainder taken from reference TRBV28 and TRBJ2-7, is DVKVTQSSRYLVKRTGEKVFLECVQDMDHENMFWYRQDPGLGLRLIYFSYDVKMKEKGDIPEGYSVSREKKERFSLILESASTNQTSMYLCASSRGGYEQYFGPGTRLTVT.

As to this clone: The CDR3 end lies 3 residues beyond the end of the read and is filled in from the germline J gene. The V call is TRBV29-1, the J call TRBJ1-2, with 10 nucleotides matching TRBD1. Looked up from germline, CDR1 is SQVTM and CDR2 is ANQGSEA. V lost 7 bases, J lost 3 bases, and 5 bases stayed unmatched. The CDR3 consists of 13 residues. Incomplete CDR3 DNA: TGCAGCGCTGATGGGACAGGGGACTATGGC. It encodes CSADGTGDYG. The complete CDR3 protein is CSADGTGDYGYTF.

Notes on this clone: Coverage ceases 3 residues before the CDR3 finishes, and the germline J gene fills in the end. The chain has TRBV7-2 and TRBJ2-7, with 9 bases that match TRBD1. V gave up 1 base and J gave up 6 bases; unmatched junction bases: 4. The length of the CDR3 is 14 residues. The V gene's germline CDR1 is SGHTA and CDR2 FQGNSA. The CDR3 DNA, read in part, is TGTGCCAGCAGCTTAGGGGGACAGGGTCGCGAG. It translates to CASSLGGQGRE. The full CDR3 protein is CASSLGGQGREQYF.

A note on this clone: The observed sequence ends 3 residues before the CDR3 terminus, with the missing tail filled in from the germline J gene. V usage is TRBV7-9 and J usage is TRBJ1-4, with D possibly being TRBD1 (6 bases). Trimming pared 5 bases from V and 8 bases from J, leaving 15 bases between. The germline V gene has CDR1 SEHNR and CDR2 FQNEAQ (reference sequence). The CDR3 length is 14 residues. CDR3 residues: CASSPNRAEEKLFF. Incomplete CDR3 DNA: TGTGCCAGCAGCCCAAACAGGGCCGAAGAAAAA.

Comments on this clone: The sequence runs out 3 residues before the end of the CDR3; the remainder is reconstructed from the germline J gene. The chain carries TRBV13 and TRBJ1-6; D perhaps matches TRBD1 (5 bases). V lost 0 bases, J lost 8 bases, and 11 bases lay in between. The CDR3 sequence is 15 residues long. The germline CDR1 and CDR2 sequences are PRHDT and FYEKMQ (reference sequence). The CDR3 DNA, read in part, is TGTGCCAGCAGCTTAGGAGCAGGGCTCGATTCACCC. The encoded protein is CASSLGAGLDSP. The entire CDR3 protein reads CASSLGAGLDSPLHF.

To note about this clone: The CDR3 end lies 3 residues beyond the end of the read and is filled in from the germline J gene. The V call is TRBV11-2, the J call TRBJ1-3; TRBD1 is a possible D gene (5 bases). Germline CDR1 reads SGHAT; CDR2 reads FQNNGV. V was shortened by 5 bases and J by 7 bases, with 15 bases between the two germline ends. This CDR3 has 14 residues. The CDR3 sequence: CASSQRTGGNTIYF. The sequenced CDR3 bases are TGTGCCAGCAGCCAAAGGACTGGGGGGAACACC.

A remark on this clone: Read data end 3 residues before the CDR3 end; the end is taken from the germline J gene. V gene TRBV10-3 combines with J gene TRBJ2-7, with 15 bases identical to TRBD2. In germline, CDR1 is ENHRY, CDR2 SYGVKD. The CDR3 spans 17 residues. V lost 0 bases and J lost 4; bases outside the gene matches: 4. The CDR3 reads CAISESGTSGGFYEQYF. The sequenced CDR3 bases are TGTGCCATCAGTGAGTCGGGGACTAGCGGGGGGTTTTACGAG.

On this clone: Coverage ceases 3 residues before the CDR3 finishes, and the germline J gene fills in the end. The chain links TRBV30 to TRBJ2-5, with D perhaps TRBD2 (7 bases). The CDR3 contains 14 residues. V lost 5 bases, J lost 4 bases, and 17 bases lay in between. Germline CDR1 and CDR2: GTSNPN and SVGIG (reference sequence). The DNA read from the CDR3 is TGTGCCTGGGTGGAACAGGGAGGGGGAGAGACC. This codes for CAWVEQGGGET. The CDR3 reads in full as CAWVEQGGGETQYF.

Note on this clone: The read terminates 3 residues ahead of where the CDR3 ends, so the germline J gene completes it. V and J are TRBV5-5 and TRBJ2-5; 14 bases map to TRBD2. The CDR3 has 15 amino acids. Trimming removed 6 bases from V and 5 bases from J; junction bases left unmatched: 6. Germline V CDR1 and CDR2: SGHKS, YYEKEE (reference sequence). CDR3 in amino acids: CASITGTSGSETQYF. Incomplete CDR3 DNA: TGTGCCAGCATAACCGGGACTAGCGGGAGCGAGACC.

A note on this clone: The CDR3 extends 3 residues past the end of the read, so its final part is completed from the germline J gene. The chain is built from TRBV7-2 and TRBJ1-1, with D tentatively TRBD1 (5 bases). The CDR3 runs 14 residues. Germline V gene data show CDR1 as SGHTA and CDR2 as FQGNSA. Trimming cost V 5 bases and J 5 bases, with 15 bases left between them. CDR3 sequence reads: CASSQGGVGTEAFF. The sequenced CDR3 bases are TGTGCCAGCAGCCAGGGAGGGGTGGGGACTGAA.

Notes on this clone: From the germline J gene comes the end of the CDR3, since the read stops 3 residues before it. The chain joins TRBV30 to TRBJ1-2; 10 bases align to TRBD1. The V segment lost 3 bases and the J segment 4 bases; nucleotides outside the gene matches: 5. This CDR3 has 14 residues. Germline CDR1 is GTSNPN and CDR2 is SVGIG (reference sequence). CDR3: CAWRGDRGGYGYTF. The sequenced CDR3 bases are TGTGCCTGGAGGGGGGACAGGGGAGGCTATGGC.

Points on this clone: The observed sequence ends 3 residues before the CDR3 terminus, with the missing tail filled in from the germline J gene. The rearrangement joins TRBV29-1 to TRBJ1-4; D is perhaps TRBD1 (6 bases). This CDR3 has 12 residues. V was pared by 6 bases and J by 8 bases, with 13 bases between. The germline gives CDR1 SQVTM, CDR2 ANQGSEA. The DNA read from the CDR3 is TGCAGCGTAACAGGGAGTGGAGAAAAA. Protein product: CSVTGSGEK. The whole CDR3 sequence reads CSVTGSGEKLFF.

Comment on this clone: The CDR3 end is not reached by the read, which stops 3 residues before it; the germline J gene fills it in. The chain is built from TRBV7-9 and TRBJ2-1; weak D call: TRBD2 (7 bases). Per the germline V gene, CDR1 is SEHNR and CDR2 is FQNEAQ (reference sequence). The ends were cut back, 7 bases at V and 1 base at J, with 14 bases in the middle. The CDR3 runs to 15 residues. Incomplete CDR3 DNA: TGTGCCAGCACCCGAGGGGGAGGGTCCTACAATGAG. The encoded protein is CASTRGGGSYNE. The full CDR3 reads CASTRGGGSYNEQFF. The full variable domain, rest sourced from reference TRBV7-9 and TRBJ2-1, is DTGVSQNPRHKITKRGQNVTFRCDPISEHNRLYWYRQTLGQGPEFLTYFQNEAQLEKSRLLSDRFSAERPKGSFSTLEIQRTEQGDSAMYLCASTRGGGSYNEQFFGPGTRLTVL.

Concerning this clone itself: The CDR3 extends 3 residues past the end of the read, so its final part is completed from the germline J gene. This chain uses TRBV20-1 with TRBJ2-5; TRBD1 matches 8 bases. Germline V CDR1 and CDR2: DFQATT, SNEGSKA (reference sequence). This CDR3 is 15 amino acids long. J lost 5 bases, V lost 1 base, and 9 bases had no gene match. CDR3 amino acids: CSARVDRVDAETQYF. Partial CDR3 DNA: TGCAGTGCTAGAGTGGACAGGGTAGATGCGGAGACC.

About this clone itself: The CDR3 goes on 3 residues after the read ends, and that part is filled in from the germline J gene. This sequence joins TRBV20-1 and TRBJ2-6; TRBD1 matches 8 bases. The germline CDR1 and CDR2 sequences are DFQATT and SNEGSKA (reference sequence). The trim removed 6 bases at V and 4 bases at J, leaving 8 bases unmatched. This CDR3 has 15 residues. CDR3 protein: CSAGTGVEGANVLTF. The DNA read from the CDR3 is TGCAGTGCCGGGACAGGAGTGGAAGGGGCCAACGTC.

As to this clone: The observed sequence ends 3 residues before the CDR3 terminus, with the missing tail filled in from the germline J gene. This rearrangement joins TRBV9 to TRBJ2-1; D is ambiguous. The CDR3 length is 14 residues. Trimming pared 1 base from V and 1 base from J, leaving 6 bases between. In germline, CDR1 is SGDLS, CDR2 YYNGEE. The sequenced part of the CDR3 DNA is TGTGCCAGCAGCGTAACATCTTCCTACAATGAG. Translating gives CASSVTSSYNE. The full CDR3 protein reads CASSVTSSYNEQFF. Filled out from reference TRBV9 and TRBJ2-1, the complete variable domain reads DSGVTQTPKHLITATGQRVTLRCSPRSGDLSVYWYQQSLDQGLQFLIQYYNGEERAKGNILERFSAQQFPDLHSELNLSSLELGDSALYFCASSVTSSYNEQFFGPGTRLTVL.